This TCR beta chain stems from a study of identical twins. Trimming cost V 0 bases and J 2 bases, with 18 bases left between them. The CDR3 consists of 17 residues. Germline loops: CDR1 DFQATT, CDR2 SNEGSKA (reference sequence). This clonotype was seen a handful of times. Its antigen is currently unknown. Study outcomes and limitations: Reduced insertions were recorded for abundant cord blood beta clonotypes, with no such pattern in memory repertoires. Out-of-frame alpha sequences shared by twins showed excess low generation probability.

Every donor was a healthy Caucasian. Unique molecular identifiers were in the cDNA, with template-switch universal primer binding. Each CDR3 protein gets one entry after TCRdb re-called the 5' RACE reads with MiXCR. The sample yields about 570,000 distinct CDR3 sequences, more than 9% seen once. These data were also reused for a study on yellow fever vaccine responses in identical twins.

Input material: PBMCs. The receptor was isolated from a woman under 30 in good health. This sequence joins TRBV20-1 and TRBJ2-3; a possible D gene is TRBD1 (5 bases). CDR3 amino acids: CSARDLGAWNHTDTQYF. As DNA, the CDR3 is TGCAGTGCTAGAGATTTAGGGGCGTGGAATCACACAGATACGCAGTATTTT.